A selection of T cell receptor beta chains follows, all from one sample in a study of blood T cell repertoires in COVID-19. TCRdb's table, derived via immunoSEQ multiplex PCR, lists solely in-frame clones and lacks some. In the table there are roughly 430,000 clones, roughly 90% of which are singletons. Specimen: PBMCs or T cells enriched from blood (not recorded which). These receptors originate from a woman in her 40s with acute COVID-19. The CDR3 runs from the conserved cysteine through the conserved F or W. A D gene is named only where the DNA matches it firmly. Size values are once, few and many counts, or a class for expanded clones, and some rows have none.

cdr3_nt cdr3_aa j_call d_call clone_size cdr3_length v_call
TGTGCCAGCAGTTTGGGGACAGGGGGCAAATACGAGCAGTACTTC CASSLGTGGKYEQYF TRBJ2-7 TRBD1 - 15 TRBV6-5
TGTGCCAGCAGGCCCGGGACTTGGGATCAGCCCCAGCATTTT CASRPGTWDQPQHF TRBJ1-5 - - 14 TRBV27
TGCAGTGCTAGTCCTGGGACACTTTCTAGCACAGATACGCAGTATTTT CSASPGTLSSTDTQYF TRBJ2-3 - - 16 TRBV20-1
TGTGCCAGCAGTGCACTAGCGCGGGAGCAGTTCTTC CASSALAREQFF TRBJ2-1 TRBD2 - 12 TRBV6-2/TRBV6-3
TGTGCCAGCAGCGTGTCGAACTATGGCTACACCTTC CASSVSNYGYTF TRBJ1-2 - - 12 TRBV9
TGTGCCAGCAGCCCTAGGACAGGGCAAAACTATGGCTACACCTTC CASSPRTGQNYGYTF TRBJ1-2 TRBD1 - 15 TRBV14
TGCGCCAGCAGCTTGGGACAGAACTACAATGAGCAGTTCTTC CASSLGQNYNEQFF TRBJ2-1 - - 14 TRBV5-1
TGTGCCACCAGCAGAGGGACAGAGAACACTGAAGCTTTCTTT CATSRGTENTEAFF TRBJ1-1 - - 14 TRBV15
TGTGCCAGCAGCTTACTTGGAGGCTCCCTGTTTCACGAGCAGTACTTC CASSLLGGSLFHEQYF TRBJ2-7 - - 16 TRBV5-6
TGTGCCAGCAGCCCCCAGGACTCCCTACGGGAGCAGTACTTC CASSPQDSLREQYF TRBJ2-7 - once 14 TRBV4-2